This T cell receptor beta chain was captured in a study of T-cell memory formation after mild COVID-19. For the study at large: Largely, the TCR clusters proved donor specific.

Study results and limitations: Memory sampled before infection contained some responding clones, suggesting cross-reactive memory joined. Shrinking CD4+ clones were chiefly CM and EM; CD8+ ones were chiefly EMRA.

Germline CDR1 reads SGHTA; CDR2 reads FQGNSA. Trimming stripped 0 bases from V and 5 bases from J, with 9 bases between. The CDR3 is made up of 14 amino acids. As concerns this clonotype: What it binds is unknown.

TCR alpha and TCR beta cDNA libraries carrying sample barcodes and UMIs came from 5'RACE with constant-segment primers. TCRdb analysed the 5' RACE reads with MiXCR anew, one entry per CDR3 protein. The table lists fewer than 600,000 distinct CDR3 sequences, about a fifth of them singletons, with about 8.2% in the top ten. The TCR comes from an adult woman who had mild COVID-19 (a few samples of this study predate the infection). Cell type and time point are not known. The chain joins TRBV7-2 to TRBJ2-3; TRBD1 might be the D (6 bases). The sample taken for sequencing was PBMCs or a T cell subset sorted from them (not recorded which). CDR3 in DNA: TGTGCCAGCAGCTTAGCTTCACAGGGAGATACGCAGTATTTT. Its protein is CASSLASQGDTQYF.